This passage covers 14 T cell receptor beta chains from one sample sequenced in a study of OX40 agonist ivuxolimab in advanced cancers. Method: immunoSEQ multiplex PCR; TCRdb's copy keeps in-frame clones and lacks some. The sample contains around 100,000 clones, around nine tenths of which appear only once. Sample: CD4+ or CD8+ T cells sorted from blood, taken in a trial of the OX40 agonist ivuxolimab. The source of these receptors is an adult with an advanced solid tumor such as melanoma, head and neck, liver or kidney cancer.

V usage is TRBV5-1 and J usage is TRBJ1-2; the D gene is possibly TRBD1 (5 bases). Trimming took off 3 bases at V and 5 bases at J, with 11 bases between the two ends. Germline CDR1 reads SGHRS; CDR2 reads YFSETQ. The CDR3 loop spans 13 amino acids. The CDR3 protein is CASSSGDSYGYTF. The CDR3 DNA reads TGCGCCAGCAGCTCAGGAGACAGTTATGGCTACACCTTC. Based on the CDR3 plus reference TRBV5-1 and TRBJ1-2, the full variable domain is KAGVTQTPRYLIKTRGQQVTLSCSPISGHRSVSWYQQTPGQGLQFLFEYFSETQRNKGNFPGRFSGRQFSNSRSEMNVSTLELGDSALYLCASSSGDSYGYTFGSGTRLTVV.

V gene TRBV10-3 combines with J gene TRBJ1-4; TRBD1 aligns across 7 bases. This CDR3 has 15 amino acids. V lost 3 bases, J lost 14 bases, and 15 bases stayed unmatched. Germline V gene data show CDR1 as ENHRY and CDR2 as SYGVKD. CDR3 residues: CAISDPVLTGQKLFF. In nucleotides, the CDR3 is TGTGCCATCAGTGATCCGGTACTAACGGGACAGAAGCTGTTTTTT.

Only one count was recorded for this clone. The J gene is TRBJ1-1, the V gene TRBV19; D ambiguous. Germline-derived CDR1 and CDR2 are LNHDA and SQIVND (reference sequence). The CDR3 contains 12 residues. V lost 4 bases and J lost 2, with 5 bases in between. CDR3 nucleotides: TGTGCCAGTAGTACACTCAACACTGAAGCTTTCTTT. Its translation: CASSTLNTEAFF.

The chain employs TRBV9 and TRBJ1-1, with D possibly being TRBD1 (6 bases). Germline V gene data show CDR1 as SGDLS and CDR2 as YYNGEE. CDR3 length: 16 amino acids. V was pared by 4 bases and J by 3 bases, with 19 bases between. CDR3 sequence reads: CASSRWSGAGDTEAFF. The CDR3 DNA follows: TGTGCCAGCAGCCGTTGGTCGGGGGCGGGAGACACTGAAGCTTTCTTT. The complete variable domain, with remaining parts taken from reference TRBV9 and TRBJ1-1, reads DSGVTQTPKHLITATGQRVTLRCSPRSGDLSVYWYQQSLDQGLQFLIQYYNGEERAKGNILERFSAQQFPDLHSELNLSSLELGDSALYFCASSRWSGAGDTEAFFGQGTRLTVV.

The chain employs TRBV28 and TRBJ2-7, with 7 nucleotides matching TRBD2. CDR3 size: 14 residues. V trimming: 6 bases; J trimming: 1 base; junction bases outside the gene matches: 6. Germline V gene sequence: CDR1 MDHEN, CDR2 SYDVKM. CDR3 residues: CASSVGGSSYEQYF. The DNA of the CDR3 is TGTGCCAGCAGCGTCGGGGGGTCTTCCTACGAGCAGTACTTC.

The V call is TRBV19, the J call TRBJ2-1; 9 nucleotides align to TRBD2. Unmatched junction bases numbered 6, after V lost 3 bases and J lost 6 bases. The CDR3 is 15 amino acids. CDR1 and CDR2 from the germline V gene are LNHDA and SQIVND (reference sequence). CDR3 DNA sequence: TGTGCCAGTAGTATTTTGCGGGGGGGCCCCAATGAGCAGTTCTTC. This gives the protein CASSILRGGPNEQFF.

This clone has a handful of counts. This rearrangement joins TRBV25-1 to TRBJ2-2, with 7 bases fitting TRBD1. CDR3 length: 14 residues. Germline V lookup: CDR1 MGHDK, CDR2 SYGVNS. V shed 6 bases, J shed 7 bases, and the junction held 8 bases outside the gene matches. The CDR3 loop is CASRRQGTVGELFF. CDR3 DNA: TGTGCCAGCAGGCGACAGGGTACGGTCGGGGAGCTGTTTTTT.

The rearrangement joins TRBV4-2 to TRBJ2-7, with unresolved D. V was cut by 1 base and J by 5 bases, with 9 bases left in between. Germline V gene sequence: CDR1 LGHNA, CDR2 YNFKEQ. CDR3 length: 13 residues. This CDR3 is CASSQVLLDEQYF. Here the CDR3 DNA reads TGTGCCAGCAGCCAAGTCCTCCTCGACGAGCAGTACTTC.

The chain combines TRBV4-1 with TRBJ2-7; D not resolved. V lost 0 bases and J lost 6, with 24 bases in between. CDR1 MGHRA and CDR2 YSYEKL come from the germline V gene. The CDR3 totals 18 residues. CDR3 nucleotides: TGCGCCAGCAGCCAAGAGCCCTCGGACCTCTCCCTTTCTCCCGAGCAGTACTTC. It translates to CASSQEPSDLSLSPEQYF.

V is TRBV29-1 and J is TRBJ2-4; possibly TRBD1 for D (5 bases). This CDR3 spans 16 amino acids. Germline loops: CDR1 SQVTM, CDR2 ANQGSEA. V was trimmed by 5 bases and J by 9 bases, leaving 26 bases between them. CDR3 sequence reads: CSVCPDLGGTRVIQYF. CDR3 nucleotides: TGCAGCGTTTGTCCTGACCTTGGCGGAACCAGGGTCATTCAGTACTTC.

The chain links TRBV6-1 to TRBJ2-7; the match to TRBD1 covers 11 bases. Germline V gives CDR1 MNHNS, CDR2 SASEGT. This CDR3 spans 16 amino acids. Trimming at V came to 4 bases and at J to 7 bases, leaving 12 bases not matched to a gene. This chain's CDR3 is CASSAPPDRGRGEQYF. The CDR3, as DNA: TGTGCCAGCAGTGCTCCCCCGGACAGGGGGCGAGGTGAGCAGTACTTC.

The V call is TRBV7-8, the J call TRBJ2-3; 8 bases are a match to TRBD2. The V segment lost 5 bases and the J segment 3 bases; nucleotides outside the gene matches: 4. Looked up from germline, CDR1 is SGHVS and CDR2 is FQNEAQ. The CDR3 runs 14 residues. CDR3 bases: TGTGCCAGCAGCCCCAGCGGGAGAACAGATACGCAGTATTTT. Translating gives CASSPSGRTDTQYF.

This chain links TRBV7-9 with TRBJ1-1, with 8 bases aligning to TRBD1. Germline V gives CDR1 SEHNR, CDR2 FQNEAQ (reference sequence). This CDR3 contains 15 residues. V lost 1 base and J lost 5; bases outside the gene matches: 6. This CDR3 reads CASSLGQGARTEAFF. DNA of the CDR3: TGTGCCAGCAGCTTAGGTCAGGGGGCGAGAACTGAAGCTTTCTTT.

The chain has TRBV14 and TRBJ2-1; TRBD2 agrees at 9 bases. The J segment lost 3 bases and the V segment lost 3 bases, leaving 12 bases of the junction unmatched. The CDR3 runs to 18 residues. The germline CDR1 and CDR2 sequences are SGHDN and FVKESK. The CDR3: CASSQDRGLAGRYNEQFF. The DNA of the CDR3 is TGTGCCAGCAGCCAGGATCGGGGCCTAGCGGGGCGCTACAATGAGCAGTTCTTC.